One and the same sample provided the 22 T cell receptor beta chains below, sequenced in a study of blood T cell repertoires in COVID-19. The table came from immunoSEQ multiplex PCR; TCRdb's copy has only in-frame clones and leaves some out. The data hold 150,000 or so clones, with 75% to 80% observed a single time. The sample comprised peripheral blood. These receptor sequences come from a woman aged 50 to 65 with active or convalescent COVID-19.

CDR3 in amino acids: CASSPPQEKGNYGYTF. CDR3 DNA sequence: TGTGCCAGCTCACCACCACAGGAGAAGGGAAACTATGGCTACACCTTC. The chain employs TRBV18 and TRBJ1-2, with a possible D match to TRBD1 (5 bases). Looked up from germline, CDR1 is KGHSH and CDR2 is LQKENI. This CDR3 comprises 16 residues. The V end lost 0 bases, the J end lost 2 bases, and 13 bases lay between the germline ends.

The CDR3 region has the DNA TGTGCCACCAGTGACCCTAAGCGAGGGGGCGAAGGCTACACCTTC. This sequence encodes CATSDPKRGGEGYTF. This sequence joins TRBV24-1 and TRBJ1-2; 7 nucleotides align to TRBD1. This CDR3 spans 15 amino acids. The V segment lost 4 bases and the J segment 8 bases; nucleotides outside the gene matches: 12. CDR1 is KGHDR, CDR2 SFDVKD, per germline.

The CDR3 is CAIGAGMGNQPQHF. The CDR3 DNA follows: TGCGCCATAGGTGCGGGGATGGGCAATCAGCCCCAGCATTTT. The chain recombines TRBV4-1 with TRBJ1-5; D not resolved. This CDR3 has 14 residues. V lost 10 bases and J lost 2, with 15 bases in between. The germline V gene has CDR1 MGHRA and CDR2 YSYEKL.

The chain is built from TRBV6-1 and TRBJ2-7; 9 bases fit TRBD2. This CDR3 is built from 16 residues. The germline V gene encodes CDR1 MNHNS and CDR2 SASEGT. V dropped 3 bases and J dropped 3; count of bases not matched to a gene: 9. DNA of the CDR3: TGTGCCAGCAGTGAGTCCCTAGCGGGGAGTCACTACGAGCAGTACTTC. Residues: CASSESLAGSHYEQYF.

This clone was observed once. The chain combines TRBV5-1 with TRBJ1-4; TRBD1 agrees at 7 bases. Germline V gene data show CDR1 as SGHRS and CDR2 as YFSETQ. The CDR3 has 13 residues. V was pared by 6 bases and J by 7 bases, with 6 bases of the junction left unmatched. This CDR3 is CASTLHRGEKLFF. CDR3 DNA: TGCGCCAGCACCCTCCACAGGGGTGAAAAACTGTTTTTT.

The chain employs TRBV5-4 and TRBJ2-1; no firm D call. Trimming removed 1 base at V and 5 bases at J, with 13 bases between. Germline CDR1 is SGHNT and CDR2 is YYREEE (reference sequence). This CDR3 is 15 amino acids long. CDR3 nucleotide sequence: TGTGCCAGCAGCTTGCCTAACGGGTGGGACAATGAGCAGTTCTTC. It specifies CASSLPNGWDNEQFF.

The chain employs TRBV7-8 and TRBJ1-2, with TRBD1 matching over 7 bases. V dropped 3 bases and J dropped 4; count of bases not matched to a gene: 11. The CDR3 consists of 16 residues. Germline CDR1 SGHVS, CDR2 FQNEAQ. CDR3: CASSLGRQGGSYGYTF. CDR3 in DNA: TGTGCCAGCAGCTTGGGAAGGCAGGGGGGTTCCTATGGCTACACCTTC.

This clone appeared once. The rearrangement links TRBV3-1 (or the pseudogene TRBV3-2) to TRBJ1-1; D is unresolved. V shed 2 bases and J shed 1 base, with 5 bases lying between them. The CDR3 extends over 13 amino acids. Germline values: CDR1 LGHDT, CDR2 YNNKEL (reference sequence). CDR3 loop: CASSQTKNTEAFF. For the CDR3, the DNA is TGTGCCAGCAGCCAAACAAAGAACACTGAAGCTTTCTTT.

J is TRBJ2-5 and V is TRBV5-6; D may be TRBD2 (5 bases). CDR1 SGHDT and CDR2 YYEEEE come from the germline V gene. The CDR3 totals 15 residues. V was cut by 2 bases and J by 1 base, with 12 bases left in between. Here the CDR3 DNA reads TGTGCCAGCAGCTTCCCGGGAACAGCCCAAGAGACCCAGTACTTC. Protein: CASSFPGTAQETQYF.

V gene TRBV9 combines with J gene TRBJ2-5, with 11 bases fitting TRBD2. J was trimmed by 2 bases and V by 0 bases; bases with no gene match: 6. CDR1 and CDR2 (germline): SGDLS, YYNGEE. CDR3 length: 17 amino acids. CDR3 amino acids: CASSVGGTSGEQETQYF. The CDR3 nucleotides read TGTGCCAGCAGCGTAGGGGGGACTAGCGGAGAACAAGAGACCCAGTACTTC.

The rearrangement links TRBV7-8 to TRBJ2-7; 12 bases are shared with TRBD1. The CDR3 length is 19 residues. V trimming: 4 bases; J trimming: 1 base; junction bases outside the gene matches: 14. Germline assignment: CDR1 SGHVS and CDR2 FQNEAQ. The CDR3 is CASSWAPGQGALMSYEQYF. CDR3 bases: TGTGCCAGCAGCTGGGCTCCGGGACAGGGGGCGCTGATGTCCTACGAGCAGTACTTC.

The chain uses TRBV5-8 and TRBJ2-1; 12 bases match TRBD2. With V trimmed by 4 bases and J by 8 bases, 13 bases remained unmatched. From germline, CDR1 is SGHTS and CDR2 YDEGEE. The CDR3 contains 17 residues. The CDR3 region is CASSARTSGVRTHEQFF. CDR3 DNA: TGTGCCAGCAGCGCCCGGACTAGCGGGGTACGGACCCATGAGCAGTTCTTC.

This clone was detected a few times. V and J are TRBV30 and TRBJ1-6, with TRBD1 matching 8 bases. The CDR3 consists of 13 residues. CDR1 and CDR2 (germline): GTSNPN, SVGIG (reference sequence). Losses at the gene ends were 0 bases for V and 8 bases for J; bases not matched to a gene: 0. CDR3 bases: TGTGCCTGGAGTGTGACAGGGGATTCACCCCTCCACTTT. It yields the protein CAWSVTGDSPLHF.

The DNA for the CDR3 is TGTGCCAGCAGCCCAGGACTAGCGGGAGGGTGGTGGAATGAGCAGTTCTTC. Protein: CASSPGLAGGWWNEQFF. The V and J genes are TRBV14 and TRBJ2-1; the match to TRBD2 covers 15 bases. Per the germline V gene, CDR1 is SGHDN and CDR2 is FVKESK. The CDR3 sequence is 17 residues long. V shed 4 bases, J shed 7 bases, and the junction held 8 bases outside the gene matches.

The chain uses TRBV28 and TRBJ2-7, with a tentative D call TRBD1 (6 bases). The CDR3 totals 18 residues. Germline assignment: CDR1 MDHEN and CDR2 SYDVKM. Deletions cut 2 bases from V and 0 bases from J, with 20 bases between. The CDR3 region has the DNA TGTGCCAGCAGTTTAAGTGGGTTGGGACAACTAAGCTCCTACGAGCAGTACTTC. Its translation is CASSLSGLGQLSSYEQYF.

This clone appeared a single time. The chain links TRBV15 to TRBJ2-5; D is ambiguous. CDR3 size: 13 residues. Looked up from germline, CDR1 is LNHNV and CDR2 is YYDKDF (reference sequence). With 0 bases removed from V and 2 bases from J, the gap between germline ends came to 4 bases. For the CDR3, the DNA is TGTGCCACCAGCAGAGACTTTCAAGAGACCCAGTACTTC. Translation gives CATSRDFQETQYF.

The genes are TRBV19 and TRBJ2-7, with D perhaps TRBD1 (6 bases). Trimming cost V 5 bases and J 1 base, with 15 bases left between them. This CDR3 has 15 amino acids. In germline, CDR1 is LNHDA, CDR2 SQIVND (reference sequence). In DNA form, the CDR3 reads TGTGCCAGTAGTCCTCGACAGGCGTCATCCTACGAGCAGTACTTC. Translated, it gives CASSPRQASSYEQYF.

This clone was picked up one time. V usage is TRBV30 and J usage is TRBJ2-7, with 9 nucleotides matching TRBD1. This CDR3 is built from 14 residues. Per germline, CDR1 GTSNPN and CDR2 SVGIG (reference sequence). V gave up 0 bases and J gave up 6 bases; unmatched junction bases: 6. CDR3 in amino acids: CAWSVGQGSLEQYF. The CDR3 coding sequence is TGTGCCTGGAGTGTTGGACAGGGGTCCCTCGAGCAGTACTTC.

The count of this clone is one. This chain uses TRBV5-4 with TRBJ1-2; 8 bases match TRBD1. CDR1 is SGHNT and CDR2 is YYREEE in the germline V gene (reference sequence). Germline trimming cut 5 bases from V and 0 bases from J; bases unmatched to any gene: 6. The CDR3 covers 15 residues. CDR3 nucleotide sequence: TGTGCCAGCAGAACAGGGGGTTCCGCTAACTATGGCTACACCTTC. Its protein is CASRTGGSANYGYTF.

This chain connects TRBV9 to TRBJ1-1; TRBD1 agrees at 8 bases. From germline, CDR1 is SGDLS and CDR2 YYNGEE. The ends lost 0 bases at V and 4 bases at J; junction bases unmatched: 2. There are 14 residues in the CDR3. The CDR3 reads CASSVGTGSTEAFF. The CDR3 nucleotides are TGTGCCAGCAGCGTAGGGACAGGGAGCACTGAAGCTTTCTTT.

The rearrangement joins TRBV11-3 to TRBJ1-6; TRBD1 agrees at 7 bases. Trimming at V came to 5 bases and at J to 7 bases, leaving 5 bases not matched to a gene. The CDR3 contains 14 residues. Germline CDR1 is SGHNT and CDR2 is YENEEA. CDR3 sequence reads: CASSPRGPNSPLHF. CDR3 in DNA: TGTGCCAGCAGCCCGAGGGGGCCCAATTCACCCCTCCACTTT.

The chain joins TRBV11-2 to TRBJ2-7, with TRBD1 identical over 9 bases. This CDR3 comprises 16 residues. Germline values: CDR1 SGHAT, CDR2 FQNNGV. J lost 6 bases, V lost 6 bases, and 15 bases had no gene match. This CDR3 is CASRYSGGTGIGEQYF. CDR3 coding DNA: TGTGCCAGCAGATACTCAGGCGGGACAGGGATTGGCGAGCAGTACTTC.